Detailed here is one TCR beta chain. Which antigen it targets is not known. One base away there is no much larger clone; base qualities are not given. For this chain, trimming is 4 bases at the V end and 0 bases at the J end, and the number of junction bases without a gene match is 8. Looking up the germline V gene yields CDR1 SGDLS and CDR2 YYNGEE. From the cysteine through the phenylalanine, the CDR3 covers 17 amino acids. Left in the record is the CDR3 DNA by itself, 51 bases read in frame from the first base. The sample originates from a study of OX40 agonist ivuxolimab in advanced cancers. About the study as a whole: Ivuxolimab, which targeted the costimulatory receptor OX40 (CD134), was an agonistic, fully human IgG2 monoclonal antibody. Intravenous ivuxolimab was administered to patients every 2 weeks at six dose levels: 0.01, 0.1, 0.3, 1.5, 3 and 10 mg/kg. Patients were allowed to have had prior anti-PD-1, anti-PD-L1 or anti-CTLA-4 therapy, and 40% of the dose-escalation patients had been treated with checkpoint inhibitors. The paper covers the monotherapy dose-escalation part of the phase I ivuxolimab trial, which included N ≈ 50 patients. Of the approximately 53 patients in dose escalation, some 20 had hepatocellular carcinoma, some 15 had melanoma, 9 had renal cell carcinoma and 9 had head and neck cancer. Three dose-escalation patients achieved partial responses, one with hepatocellular carcinoma and two with cutaneous melanoma. Peripheral TCRbeta sequencing aimed to test whether ivuxolimab altered TCR sequence diversity and caused clonal T-cell expansion. In the dose-escalation cohort, approximately 83% of patients were male, and the mean age was 60 years with a range of roughly 23 to 79. Study-wide conclusions, independent of this receptor: Which antigens the clonally expanded peripheral T cells were specific for was not determined. Clonal expansion of both CD4+ and CD8+ blood T cells was observed from baseline to week 6 at doses 0.1 to 3.0 mg/kg. Low levels of normalized T-cell clonal expansion were also seen in some patients who did not respond. After ivuxolimab, more expanded clones were found on average in CD8+ T cells than in CD4+ T cells. In partial responders in the 0.1-3.0 mg/kg groups, normalized peripheral clonal expansion was found to be among the lowest, especially among CD8+ T cells.

The trial excluded patients who had a history of autoimmune disease or were on systemic immunosuppression. In every dose cohort, peripheral blood was drawn for TCR sequencing at baseline, cycle 4 day 1, and cycle 7 day 1. Samples were obtained from an open-label, multicenter, first-in-human phase I dose-escalation trial of ivuxolimab. The trial enrolled adults with locally advanced or metastatic head and neck squamous cell, hepatocellular, melanoma or renal cell carcinoma. Before TCR sequencing, CD4+ T cells and CD8+ T cells were sorted from peripheral blood as separate populations. Genomic DNA was extracted from sorted cells for sequencing of the TCRbeta CDR3 region. The immunoSEQ Assay was used for sequencing of TCRbeta CDR3 regions. The source is immuneACCESS, and TCRdb retained only in-frame sequences with V and J called. Part of the clones is not carried over; for the studies checked, unresolved V genes explain less than half of this, and the remainder is unexplained. The table for this sample lists tens of thousands of clones; approximately 90% of them were counted only once. The ten largest clonotypes hold around 0.31% of the sample.

The chain joins TRBV9 to TRBJ2-2; TRBD2 aligns with 8 central bases. The starting material was CD4+ or CD8+ T cells sorted from blood, obtained in a trial of the OX40 agonist ivuxolimab. The TCR comes from an adult with an advanced solid tumor such as melanoma, head and neck, liver or kidney cancer. The CDR3 amino acid sequence is: CASSFSGEGTNTGELFF. The DNA reads TGTGCCAGCAGCTTTAGCGGGGAGGGGACGAACACCGGGGAGCTGTTTTTT.